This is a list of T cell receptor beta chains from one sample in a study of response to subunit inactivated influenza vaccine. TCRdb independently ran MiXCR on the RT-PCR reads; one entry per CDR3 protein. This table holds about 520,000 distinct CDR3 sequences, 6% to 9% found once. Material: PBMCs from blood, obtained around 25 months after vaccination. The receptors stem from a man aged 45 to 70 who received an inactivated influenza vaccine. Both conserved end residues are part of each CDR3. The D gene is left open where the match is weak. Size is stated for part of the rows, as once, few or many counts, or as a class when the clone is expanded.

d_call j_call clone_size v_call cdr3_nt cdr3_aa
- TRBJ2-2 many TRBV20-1 TGCAGTGCTAGTGGTCAGGGGAACTCGGGGGAGCTGTTTTTT CSASGQGNSGELFF
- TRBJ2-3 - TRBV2 TGTGCCAGCAGGCAGGGCGGGAACACAGATACGCAGTATTTT CASRQGGNTDTQYF
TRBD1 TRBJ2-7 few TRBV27 TGTGCCAGCAGTTTAACAGCCCGGTACAGGGGCTCCTACGAGCAGTACTTC CASSLTARYRGSYEQYF
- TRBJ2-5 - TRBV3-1 TGTGCCAGCAGCGTACCGGGATTCGGAGAGACCCAGTACTTC CASSVPGFGETQYF
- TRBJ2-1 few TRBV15 TGTGCCACCAGCAGAGAGGACAGCTCCTACAATGAGCAGTTCTTC CATSREDSSYNEQFF
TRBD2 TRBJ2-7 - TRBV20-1 TGCAGGGCCGTCTCCGGGGGGGTCTCCTACGAGCAGTACTTC CRAVSGGVSYEQYF
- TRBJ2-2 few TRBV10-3 TGTGCCACCAAGAGCCTTAACACCGGGGAGCTGTTTTTT CATKSLNTGELFF
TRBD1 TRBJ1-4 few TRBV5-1 TGCGCCAGCAGCTTGGGAACGGGACAGCTTAATGAAAAACTGTTTTTT CASSLGTGQLNEKLFF
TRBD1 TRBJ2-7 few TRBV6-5 TGTGCCAGCAGTTACCGCCCCGGGACAGGTTCCTACGAGCAGTACTTC CASSYRPGTGSYEQYF
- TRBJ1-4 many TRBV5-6 TGTGCCAGCAGCTGGGGACGTGGATATGAAAAACTGTTTTTT CASSWGRGYEKLFF
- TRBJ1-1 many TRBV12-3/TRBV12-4 TGTGCCAGCAGTTCGAAGCGACAGGACACTGAAGCTTTCTTT CASSSKRQDTEAFF
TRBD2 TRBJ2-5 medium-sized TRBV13 TGTGCCAGCAGCTTTCGCGGGGAGGGGGAGACCCAGTACTTC CASSFRGEGETQYF
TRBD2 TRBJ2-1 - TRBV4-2 TGTGCCAGCAGCCAACGATTTGGCGGGAGTGGTAGTGAGCAGTTCTTC CASSQRFGGSGSEQFF
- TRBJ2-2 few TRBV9 TGTGCCAGCAGCGCGAGGGGGAATGAGAACACCGGGGAGCTGTTTTTT CASSARGNENTGELFF
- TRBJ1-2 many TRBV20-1 TGCAGTGCTAGATCCTTCGGGGGCTACACCTTC CSARSFGGYTF
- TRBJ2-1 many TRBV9 TGTGCCAGCAGCGCATTCGGGGCGTACAATGAGCAGTTCTTC CASSAFGAYNEQFF
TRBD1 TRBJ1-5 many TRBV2 TGTGCCAGCAAGGGACAGGGACGACAGCCCCAGCATTTT CASKGQGRQPQHF
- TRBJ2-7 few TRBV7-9 TGTGCCAGCAGCCCGGACTGGCAGAGGGAGTACTTC CASSPDWQREYF
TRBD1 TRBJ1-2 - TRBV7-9 TGTGCCAGCAGCGACTGTGACAGGGGTGCCTATGGCTACACCTTC CASSDCDRGAYGYTF
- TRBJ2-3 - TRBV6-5 TGTGCCAGCAGTTACTCCTACCCCTCCCTATTCACAGATACGCAGTATTTT CASSYSYPSLFTDTQYF
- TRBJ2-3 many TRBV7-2 TGTGCCAGCAGCTTATACAGCGAATACACAGATACGCAGTATTTT CASSLYSEYTDTQYF
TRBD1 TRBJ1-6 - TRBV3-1 TGTGCCAGCAGCTACCAAGGACAGGCGACGAATTCACCCCTCCACTTT CASSYQGQATNSPLHF
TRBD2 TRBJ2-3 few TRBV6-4 TGTGCCAGCAGTCGATCGGCTAGCGGGAAAGTTCGGGGCACAGATACGCAGTATTTT CASSRSASGKVRGTDTQYF
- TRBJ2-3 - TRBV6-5 TGTGCCAGCAGTTACCGACGAACCTCAGATACGCAGTATTTT CASSYRRTSDTQYF
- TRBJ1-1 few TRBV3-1 TGTGCCAGCAGCGGGGGCGCGAGGACTGAAGCTTTCTTT CASSGGARTEAFF
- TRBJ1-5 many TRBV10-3 TGTGCCATCAGTGAATTCAGCAATCAGCCCCAGCATTTT CAISEFSNQPQHF
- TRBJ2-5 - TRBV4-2 - CASSQVASGRGDPVLRTQYF
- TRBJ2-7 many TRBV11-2 TGTGCCAGCAGCTTAACCGGGCAGGGGACAAGCGAGCAGTACTTC CASSLTGQGTSEQYF
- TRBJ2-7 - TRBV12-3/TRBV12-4 TGTGCCAGCAGCAAGATTACAACCTACGAGCAGTACTTC CASSKITTYEQYF
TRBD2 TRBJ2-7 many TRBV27 TGTGCCAGCAGACCCGGGACTACCGAAGGGGAGCAGTACTTC CASRPGTTEGEQYF
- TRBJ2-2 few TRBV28 TGTGCCAGCAGTTTTCCAGGGGATCGGACCGGGGAGCTGTTTTTT CASSFPGDRTGELFF
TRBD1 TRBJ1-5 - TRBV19 TGTGCCAGTAGTATCGGGACAGCCGGCGGCAATCAGCCCCAGCATTTT CASSIGTAGGNQPQHF
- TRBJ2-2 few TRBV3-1 TGTGCCAGCAGCGAGAGGTTGCTCCGTTACGGGGAGCTGTTTTTT CASSERLLRYGELFF
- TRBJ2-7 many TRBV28 TGTGCCAGCAGCCGCCCCAGGGGCTACCGCTACGAGCAGTACTTC CASSRPRGYRYEQYF
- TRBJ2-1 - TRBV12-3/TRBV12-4 TGTGCCAGCAGCTTCAGACCGGGGGGCATTGATGAGCAGTTCTTC CASSFRPGGIDEQFF
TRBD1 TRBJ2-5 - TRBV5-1 TGCGCCAGCAGCCAGGGGACAGCCTACCAAGAGACCCAGTACTTC CASSQGTAYQETQYF
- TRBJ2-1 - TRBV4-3 TGCGCCAGCAGCCAAGATTTAGGGACTGGTTACAATGAGCAGTTCTTC CASSQDLGTGYNEQFF
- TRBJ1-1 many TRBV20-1 TGCAGTGCCCCAGGTCCCGGGCACACTGAAGCTTTCTTT CSAPGPGHTEAFF
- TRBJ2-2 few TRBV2 TGTGCCAGCAGCTTCACACAGGGAACCGGGGAGCTGTTTTTT CASSFTQGTGELFF
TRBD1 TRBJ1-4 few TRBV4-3 TGCGCCAGCAGCCAAGATCTAAAGGGACAGGGGGCGTTGGCTAATGAAAAACTGTTTTTT CASSQDLKGQGALANEKLFF
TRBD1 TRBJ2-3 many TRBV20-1 TGCAGTGCTAGGCTACAGGGGCCAGATACGCAGTATTTT CSARLQGPDTQYF
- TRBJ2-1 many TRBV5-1 TGCGCCAGCACTTTAGGGAGCTCCTACAATGAGCAGTTCTTC CASTLGSSYNEQFF
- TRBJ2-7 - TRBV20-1 TGCAGTGCTAGAGATTTGTTTGTTTACGAGCAGTACTTC CSARDLFVYEQYF
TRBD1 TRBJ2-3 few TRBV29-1 TGCAGCGTTGAGTGGCGGGACAGGACAGATACGCAGTATTTT CSVEWRDRTDTQYF
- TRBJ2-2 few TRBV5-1 TGCGCCAGCGACAAAGGACAGAAGAACACCGGGGAGCTGTTTTTT CASDKGQKNTGELFF
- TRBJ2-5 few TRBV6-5 TGTGCCAGCAGCCTACGGCAGACCCAGTACTTC CASSLRQTQYF
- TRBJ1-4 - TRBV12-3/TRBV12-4 TGTGCCAGCAGTTTCCAGCCTGCAACTAATGAAAAACTGTTTTTT CASSFQPATNEKLFF
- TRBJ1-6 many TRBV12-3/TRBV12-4 TGTGCCAGCAGTTCGGCGGTTTATAATTCACCCCTCCACTTT CASSSAVYNSPLHF
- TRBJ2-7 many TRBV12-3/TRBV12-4 TGTGCCAGCAGTTTAGCGGGGGAGGACGAGCAGTACTTC CASSLAGEDEQYF
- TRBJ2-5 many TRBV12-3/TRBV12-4 TGTGCCAGCAGTTTCGCCATACAAGAGACCCAGTACTTC CASSFAIQETQYF
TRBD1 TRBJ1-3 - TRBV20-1 TGCAGTGCTAGAGACCGACGACAGGGTGACGGAAACACCATATATTTT CSARDRRQGDGNTIYF
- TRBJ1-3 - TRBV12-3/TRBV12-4 TGTGCCAGCAGTTTAACTTCGAGACAGAGCTCTGGAAACACCATATATTTT CASSLTSRQSSGNTIYF
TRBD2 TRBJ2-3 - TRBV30 TGTGCCTGGAGGGTGACTAGCGGGGGAACAGATACGCAGTATTTT CAWRVTSGGTDTQYF
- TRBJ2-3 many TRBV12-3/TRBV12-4 TGTGCCAGCAGTTTACAGGGCGCAGCTCGCACAGATACGCAGTATTTT CASSLQGAARTDTQYF